The clone carrying this T cell receptor beta chain was observed many times. This entry is derived from a study of human T cells and chemical hapten exposure. J lost 10 bases, V lost 4 bases, and 10 bases had no gene match. The length of the CDR3 is 14 residues. Germline V gene lookup returns CDR1 SNHLY and CDR2 FYNNEI. Time point specified: pre-sensitization, week 0. Regarding treatment: therapeutic diphenylcyclopropenone sensitization with weekly scalp DPC. TCRdb used MiXCR to reprocess the RACE reads, holding one entry per CDR3 protein. The table records about 300,000 distinct CDR3 sequences, around 5.5% of them present only once.

The sequence derives from a young woman with alopecia areata. Some clones in this sample may be carry-over from other donors' samples. Sequencing used whole blood, obtained in connection with sensitization to the hapten diphenylcyclopropenone (DPC). The V call is TRBV2, the J call TRBJ1-5, with TRBD1 matching 7 bases. CDR3 protein: CASSVLSGQPPQHF. In DNA, the CDR3 is TGTGCCAGCAGTGTATTATCGGGACAGCCACCCCAGCATTTT.